The 28 T cell receptor beta chains below all came from one sample that was sequenced in a study of CD4 T cells in relation to SARS-CoV-2 and coronaviruses. Clones were read by immunoSEQ multiplex PCR, and TCRdb kept only the in-frame ones, dropping some. The sample contains about 59,000 clones, about nine tenths of which appear only once. Unexposed donor CD4+ T cells date from about 2011-2018, before the COVID-19 pandemic. Sequences were obtained from memory CD4+ T cells from PBMCs. The receptors derive from a human donor in good health.

This chain uses TRBV7-9 with TRBJ2-3; D possibly corresponds to TRBD2 (5 bases). The length of the CDR3 is 16 residues. Looked up from germline, CDR1 is SEHNR and CDR2 is FQNEAQ (reference sequence). Trimming removed 1 base at V and 2 bases at J, with 13 bases between. In nucleotides, the CDR3 is TGTGCCAGCAGCTTAGGGTCAAGCGGACTCACAGATACGCAGTATTTT. As protein: CASSLGSSGLTDTQYF.

This sequence joins TRBV12-3 or TRBV12-4 and TRBJ1-5; 9 nucleotides align to TRBD1. This CDR3 has 13 residues. The J segment lost 7 bases and the V segment lost 4 bases, leaving 2 bases of the junction unmatched. The CDR3 here is CASSWDRDQPQHF. The CDR3 DNA follows: TGTGCCAGCAGTTGGGACAGGGACCAGCCCCAGCATTTT.

The chain uses TRBV7-3 and TRBJ2-3, with 7 bases fitting TRBD2. The length of the CDR3 is 16 residues. J gave up 4 bases and V 4 bases, and 11 bases lay outside the gene matches. From germline, CDR1 is SGHTA and CDR2 FQGTGA. For the CDR3, the DNA is TGTGCCAGCAGCTCAAGTCTAGCGCGGGGGTCAGATACGCAGTATTTT. It translates to CASSSSLARGSDTQYF.

This chain joins TRBV28 and TRBJ2-7, with 10 bases lining up with TRBD1. Germline loops: CDR1 MDHEN, CDR2 SYDVKM. This CDR3 has 15 residues. The ends lost 2 bases at V and 1 base at J; junction bases unmatched: 2. DNA of the CDR3: TGTGCCAGCAGTTTACCGGGACAGGGGTCCTACGAGCAGTACTTC. Translated: CASSLPGQGSYEQYF.

This clone has a single count. The V call is TRBV6-2 or TRBV6-3, the J call TRBJ1-1, with no clear D. Trimming took 0 bases from V and 1 from J, leaving 12 bases between them. CDR1 is MNHEY and CDR2 is SVGEGT in the germline V gene. The CDR3 has 16 amino acids. The CDR3 sequence is CASSYSIRQRNTEAFF. Here the CDR3 DNA reads TGTGCCAGCAGTTACTCGATTAGGCAGAGGAACACTGAAGCTTTCTTT.

The chain carries TRBV10-1 and TRBJ1-1; no clear D. This CDR3 has 14 amino acids. The germline V and J ends were trimmed by 3 bases and 10 bases, with 18 bases remaining between them. In germline, CDR1 is WNHNN, CDR2 SYGVQD (reference sequence). CDR3 coding DNA: TGCGCCAGCAGTGAACCGGACGGACCCACTATAGCTTTCTTT. Its translation: CASSEPDGPTIAFF.

The rearrangement uses TRBV4-1 and TRBJ2-7; 8 bases align to TRBD1. Unmatched junction bases numbered 13, after V lost 1 base and J lost 5 bases. This CDR3 spans 17 amino acids. CDR1 and CDR2 from the germline V gene are MGHRA and YSYEKL. The CDR3 reads CASSQVFPPRQGNEQYF. The DNA of the CDR3 is TGCGCCAGCAGCCAAGTCTTTCCCCCCCGACAGGGGAACGAGCAGTACTTC.

The chain is built from TRBV28 and TRBJ2-7, with TRBD1 identical over 8 bases. This CDR3 has 13 residues. From germline, CDR1 is MDHEN and CDR2 SYDVKM. The J segment lost 2 bases and the V segment lost 8 bases, leaving 5 bases of the junction unmatched. The DNA of the CDR3 is TGTGCCAGCCAGACAGGGGTAACCTACGAGCAGTACTTC. Its translation is CASQTGVTYEQYF.

V and J are TRBV7-9 and TRBJ2-3, with 8 bases lining up with TRBD1. This CDR3 has 15 amino acids. J was trimmed by 4 bases and V by 4 bases; bases with no gene match: 7. Germline CDR1 reads SEHNR; CDR2 reads FQNEAQ (reference sequence). CDR3 bases: TGTGCCAGCAGCTCAAGGACAGGGAGAGCAGATACGCAGTATTTT. This sequence encodes CASSSRTGRADTQYF.

V gene TRBV6-2 or TRBV6-3 combines with J gene TRBJ2-1, with 9 bases fitting TRBD2. CDR3 size: 19 residues. V lost 2 bases to trimming and J lost 7 bases; unmatched junction nucleotides: 18. From germline, CDR1 is MNHEY and CDR2 SVGEGT. The CDR3 is CASSYPNRGSGRLSNEQFF. In DNA form, the CDR3 reads TGTGCCAGCAGTTACCCCAATAGGGGTAGCGGGAGACTTAGTAATGAGCAGTTCTTC.

This clone was seen only a few times. The chain joins TRBV19 to TRBJ2-1; 8 nucleotides line up with TRBD2. With 3 bases clipped from V and 7 bases from J, the junction kept 8 bases outside the gene matches. CDR1 LNHDA and CDR2 SQIVND come from the germline V gene (reference sequence). This CDR3 has 15 amino acids. CDR3 in amino acids: CASSIWSGSRNEQFF. CDR3 DNA sequence: TGTGCCAGTAGTATCTGGAGCGGGAGTAGGAATGAGCAGTTCTTC.

This clone has a single count. The chain is built from TRBV7-9 and TRBJ2-4, with D possibly TRBD2 on 5 matching bases. With 4 bases removed from V and 7 bases from J, the gap between germline ends came to 8 bases. The V gene's germline CDR1 is SEHNR and CDR2 FQNEAQ (reference sequence). The CDR3 consists of 12 residues. CDR3 sequence: CASSSSGNIQYF. CDR3 sequence (DNA): TGTGCCAGCAGCTCATCGGGGAACATTCAGTACTTC.

The chain uses TRBV28 and TRBJ2-1, with 8 bases that match TRBD2. The ends lost 2 bases at V and 9 bases at J; junction bases unmatched: 6. The CDR3 is 14 residues long. Germline loops: CDR1 MDHEN, CDR2 SYDVKM. In DNA, the CDR3 is TGTGCCAGCAGTTTAAACGGGAGGGGTGGTGAGCAGTTCTTC. Its protein product is CASSLNGRGGEQFF.

This clone is medium-sized. CDR3 amino acids: CASRSTTNQPQHF. CDR3 sequence (DNA): TGTGCCTCCCGATCTACCACAAATCAGCCCCAGCATTTT. The V and J genes are TRBV28 and TRBJ1-5; D uncertain. Deletions cut 11 bases from V and 4 bases from J, with 15 bases between. This CDR3 is 13 amino acids long. Germline-derived CDR1 and CDR2 are MDHEN and SYDVKM.

The V call is TRBV19, the J call TRBJ2-1; 10 nucleotides agree with TRBD2. V lost 4 bases and J lost 4; bases outside the gene matches: 1. Germline V gene lookup returns CDR1 LNHDA and CDR2 SQIVND (reference sequence). CDR3 length equals 14 residues. The CDR3 region has the DNA TGTGCCAGTAGTACTAGCGGGAGATACAATGAGCAGTTCTTC. This translates into CASSTSGRYNEQFF.

The chain employs TRBV5-4 and TRBJ2-5; the D gene is possibly TRBD2 (6 bases). The CDR3 spans 15 residues. V was trimmed by 2 bases and J by 3 bases, leaving 14 bases between them. Germline CDR1 and CDR2: SGHNT and YYREEE (reference sequence). CDR3 nucleotide sequence: TGTGCCAGCAGCTTCGGCGGGATTAAGGAAGAGACCCAGTACTTC. Its protein product is CASSFGGIKEETQYF.

V is TRBV7-2 and J is TRBJ2-5; perhaps TRBD2 as D (5 bases). The germline gives CDR1 SGHTA, CDR2 FQGNSA. This CDR3 region has 15 residues. Trimming stripped 1 base from V and 1 base from J, with 10 bases between. CDR3 in amino acids: CASSLVLAVQETQYF. The CDR3 DNA reads TGTGCCAGCAGCTTAGTTCTAGCAGTCCAAGAGACCCAGTACTTC.

In DNA, the CDR3 is TGTGCCACCAGTGCGCTCCCCGGGGGCGGCTCCTACAATGAGCAGTTCTTC. This sequence encodes CATSALPGGGSYNEQFF. The chain joins TRBV24-1 to TRBJ2-1; either TRBD1 or TRBD2 may supply D (6 bases each). The germline V gene encodes CDR1 KGHDR and CDR2 SFDVKD. This CDR3 spans 17 amino acids. Trimming removed 5 bases at V and 0 bases at J, with 16 bases between.

The chain joins TRBV7-8 to TRBJ2-5, with D possibly TRBD2 on 5 matching bases. Germline CDR1 and CDR2: SGHVS and FQNEAQ. Trimming removed 1 base from V and 5 bases from J, with 11 bases in between. This CDR3 spans 14 amino acids. The CDR3 reads CASSLGTGPETQYF. The CDR3 DNA sequence: TGTGCCAGCAGCTTAGGGACTGGTCCTGAGACCCAGTACTTC.

This chain joins TRBV27 and TRBJ2-3; the D is unclear. Trimming pared 3 bases from V and 2 bases from J, leaving 12 bases between. The CDR3 totals 15 residues. Per the germline V gene, CDR1 is MNHEY and CDR2 is SMNVEV (reference sequence). CDR3 bases: TGTGCCAGCAGTTTTCAAGTGAGGTACACAGATACGCAGTATTTT. Translated: CASSFQVRYTDTQYF.

The chain couples TRBV5-1 to TRBJ2-2; TRBD2 might be the D (5 bases). Germline V gives CDR1 SGHRS, CDR2 YFSETQ. The CDR3 totals 16 residues. V lost 0 bases and J lost 6, with 15 bases in between. The CDR3 DNA sequence: TGCGCCAGCAGCTTGGTTTCTCTAGCCGGGGCCGGGGAGCTGTTTTTT. Translation gives CASSLVSLAGAGELFF.

This chain joins TRBV7-9 and TRBJ1-2; a weak D match, TRBD1 (6 bases). Trimming cost V 1 base and J 3 bases, with 9 bases left between them. CDR3 size: 14 residues. Germline assignment: CDR1 SEHNR and CDR2 FQNEAQ (reference sequence). CDR3 in amino acids: CASSLEQGHYGYTF. The CDR3 bases are TGTGCCAGCAGCTTAGAACAGGGACACTATGGCTACACCTTC.

The chain carries TRBV2 and TRBJ1-2; D is unclear. V gave up 2 bases and J gave up 1 base, with 14 bases separating them. The CDR3 runs 16 residues. CDR1 and CDR2 (germline): SNHLY, FYNNEI. CDR3 loop: CASSEQNLNLNYGYTF. Written as DNA, the CDR3 is TGTGCCAGCAGTGAACAGAATCTCAACCTTAACTATGGCTACACCTTC.

This chain joins TRBV9 and TRBJ1-6, with 10 bases identical to TRBD1. V shed 3 bases, J shed 6 bases, and the junction held 0 bases outside the gene matches. In germline, CDR1 is SGDLS, CDR2 YYNGEE. This CDR3 is built from 14 residues. In DNA, the CDR3 is TGTGCCAGCAGCGGGGACAGGGGTAATTCACCCCTCCACTTT. It translates to CASSGDRGNSPLHF. Full variable domain (rest looked up from reference TRBV9 and TRBJ1-6): DSGVTQTPKHLITATGQRVTLRCSPRSGDLSVYWYQQSLDQGLQFLIQYYNGEERAKGNILERFSAQQFPDLHSELNLSSLELGDSALYFCASSGDRGNSPLHFGNGTRLTVT.

V gene TRBV11-3 combines with J gene TRBJ2-7, with D tentatively TRBD2 (6 bases). Germline values: CDR1 SGHNT, CDR2 YENEEA. Trimming cost V 5 bases and J 5 bases, with 13 bases left between them. This CDR3 is 13 amino acids long. The CDR3 sequence is CASSPPQRDEQYF. The CDR3 DNA reads as TGTGCCAGCAGCCCACCACAGCGGGACGAGCAGTACTTC.

J is TRBJ2-5 and V is TRBV9; tentatively, D is TRBD2 (5 bases). The length of the CDR3 is 16 residues. Trimming shortened V by 0 bases and J by 5 bases, and 17 bases separated the two germline ends. Germline loops: CDR1 SGDLS, CDR2 YYNGEE. The CDR3 nucleotides read TGTGCCAGCAGCGTAGGTAGAGGGAGTGGTGGCGAGACCCAGTACTTC. Translating gives CASSVGRGSGGETQYF. Looking up the rest from reference TRBV9 and TRBJ2-5 gives the full variable domain: DSGVTQTPKHLITATGQRVTLRCSPRSGDLSVYWYQQSLDQGLQFLIQYYNGEERAKGNILERFSAQQFPDLHSELNLSSLELGDSALYFCASSVGRGSGGETQYFGPGTRLLVL.

V is TRBV27 and J is TRBJ2-1; 9 bases line up with TRBD1. Germline V CDR1 and CDR2: MNHEY, SMNVEV (reference sequence). The V gene end was trimmed by 3 bases and the J gene end by 3 bases; junction bases not matched to a gene: 6. CDR3 size: 16 residues. CDR3 sequence: CASSLGQGRNYNEQFF. The CDR3 DNA is TGTGCCAGCAGTTTGGGACAGGGCCGTAACTACAATGAGCAGTTCTTC.

The chain is built from TRBV3-1 (or the pseudogene TRBV3-2) and TRBJ1-1; D remains ambiguous. The CDR3 runs 14 residues. The germline V gene encodes CDR1 LGHDT and CDR2 YNNKEL (reference sequence). Trimming took off 1 base at V and 1 base at J, with 7 bases between the two ends. CDR3 nucleotide sequence: TGTGCCAGCAGCCAAGGGCAGCAGAACACTGAAGCTTTCTTT. Translating it yields CASSQGQQNTEAFF.